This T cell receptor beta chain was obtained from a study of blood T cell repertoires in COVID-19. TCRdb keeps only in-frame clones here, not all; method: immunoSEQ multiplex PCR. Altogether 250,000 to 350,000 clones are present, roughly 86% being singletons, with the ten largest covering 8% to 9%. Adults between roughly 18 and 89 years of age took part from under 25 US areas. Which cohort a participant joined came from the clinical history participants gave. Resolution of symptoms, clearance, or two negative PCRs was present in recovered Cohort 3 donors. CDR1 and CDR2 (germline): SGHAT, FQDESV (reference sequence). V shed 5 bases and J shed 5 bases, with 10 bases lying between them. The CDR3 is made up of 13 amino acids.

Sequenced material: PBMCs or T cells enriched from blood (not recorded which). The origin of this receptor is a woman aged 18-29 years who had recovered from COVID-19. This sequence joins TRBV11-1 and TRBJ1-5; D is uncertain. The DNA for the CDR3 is TGTGCCAGCAGCCGCGGTTTGGATCAGCCCCAGCATTTT. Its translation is CASSRGLDQPQHF.